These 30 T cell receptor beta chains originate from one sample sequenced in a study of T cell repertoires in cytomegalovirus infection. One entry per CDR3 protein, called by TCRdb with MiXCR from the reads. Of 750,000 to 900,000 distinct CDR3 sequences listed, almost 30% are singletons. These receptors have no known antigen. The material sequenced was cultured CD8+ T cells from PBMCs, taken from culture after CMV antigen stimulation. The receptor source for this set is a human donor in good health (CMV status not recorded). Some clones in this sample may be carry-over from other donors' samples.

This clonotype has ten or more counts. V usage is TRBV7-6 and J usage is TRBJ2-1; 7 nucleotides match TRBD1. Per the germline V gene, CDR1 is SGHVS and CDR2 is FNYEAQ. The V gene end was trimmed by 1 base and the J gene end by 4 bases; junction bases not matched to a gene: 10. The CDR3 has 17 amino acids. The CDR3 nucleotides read TGTGCCAGCAGCTTAGACAATACCGGGACAGTTTACAATGAGCAGTTCTTC. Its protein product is CASSLDNTGTVYNEQFF.

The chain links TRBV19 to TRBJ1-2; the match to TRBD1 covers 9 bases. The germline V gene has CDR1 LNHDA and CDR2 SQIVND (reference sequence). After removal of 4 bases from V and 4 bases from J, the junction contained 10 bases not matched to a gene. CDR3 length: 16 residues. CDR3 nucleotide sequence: TGTGCCAGTAGTAGGACAGGGGAAGGAACCTTCTATGGCTACACCTTC. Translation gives CASSRTGEGTFYGYTF.

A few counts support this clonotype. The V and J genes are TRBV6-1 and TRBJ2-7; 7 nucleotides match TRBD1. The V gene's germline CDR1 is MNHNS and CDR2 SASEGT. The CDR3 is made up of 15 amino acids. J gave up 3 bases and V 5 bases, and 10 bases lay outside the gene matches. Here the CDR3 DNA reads TGTGCCAGCAGTCATGACAGGGATGGTGACTACGAGCAGTACGTC. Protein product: CASSHDRDGDYEQYV.

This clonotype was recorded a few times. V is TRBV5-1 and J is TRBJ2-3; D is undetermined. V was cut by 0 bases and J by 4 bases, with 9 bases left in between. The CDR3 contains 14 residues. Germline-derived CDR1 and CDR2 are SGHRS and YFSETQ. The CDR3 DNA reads TGCGCCAGCAGCTTGGGCGAGGCCCCAGATACGCAGTATTTT. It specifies CASSLGEAPDTQYF. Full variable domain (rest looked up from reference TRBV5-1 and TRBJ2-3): KAGVTQTPRYLIKTRGQQVTLSCSPISGHRSVSWYQQTPGQGLQFLFEYFSETQRNKGNFPGRFSGRQFSNSRSEMNVSTLELGDSALYLCASSLGEAPDTQYFGPGTRLTVL.

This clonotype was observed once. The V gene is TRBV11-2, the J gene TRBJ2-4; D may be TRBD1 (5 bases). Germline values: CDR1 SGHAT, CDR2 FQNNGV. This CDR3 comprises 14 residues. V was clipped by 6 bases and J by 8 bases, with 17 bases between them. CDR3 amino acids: CASSPWKGMDIQYF. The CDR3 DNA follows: TGTGCCAGCAGTCCTTGGAAGGGGATGGACATTCAGTACTTC.

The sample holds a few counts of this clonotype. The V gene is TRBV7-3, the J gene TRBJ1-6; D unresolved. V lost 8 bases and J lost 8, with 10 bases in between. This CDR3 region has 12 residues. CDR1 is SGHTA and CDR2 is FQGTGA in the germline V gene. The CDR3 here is CASGRYDSPLHF. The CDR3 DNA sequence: TGTGCCAGCGGGAGATACGATTCACCCCTCCACTTT.

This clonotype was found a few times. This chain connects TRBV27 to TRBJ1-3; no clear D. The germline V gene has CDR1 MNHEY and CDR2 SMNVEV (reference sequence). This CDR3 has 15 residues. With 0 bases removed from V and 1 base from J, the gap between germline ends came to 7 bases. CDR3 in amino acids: CASSLSAGSGNTIYF. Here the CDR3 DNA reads TGTGCCAGCAGTTTATCAGCGGGGTCTGGAAACACCATATATTTT.

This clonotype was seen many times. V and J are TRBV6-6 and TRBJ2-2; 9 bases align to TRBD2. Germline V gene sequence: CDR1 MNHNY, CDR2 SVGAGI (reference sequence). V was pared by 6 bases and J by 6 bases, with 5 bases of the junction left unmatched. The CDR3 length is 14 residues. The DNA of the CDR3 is TGTGCCAGCAGCTATAGCGGGGGCGCCGGGGAGCTGTTTTTT. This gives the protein CASSYSGGAGELFF.

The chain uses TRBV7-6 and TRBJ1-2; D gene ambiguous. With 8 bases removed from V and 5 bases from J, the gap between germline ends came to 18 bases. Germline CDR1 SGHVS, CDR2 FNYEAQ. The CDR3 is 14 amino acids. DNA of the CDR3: TGTGCCAGCCGGCCAAGCGGGATAAAGTATGGCTACACCTTC. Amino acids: CASRPSGIKYGYTF.

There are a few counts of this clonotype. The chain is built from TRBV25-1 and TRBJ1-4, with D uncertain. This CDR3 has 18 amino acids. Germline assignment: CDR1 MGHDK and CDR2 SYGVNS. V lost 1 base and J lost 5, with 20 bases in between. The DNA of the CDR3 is TGTGCCAGCAGTGAATTGATGAGGGCTGAAGTCTTGAATGAAAAACTGTTTTTT. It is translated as CASSELMRAEVLNEKLFF. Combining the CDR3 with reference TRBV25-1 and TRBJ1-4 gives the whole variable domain EADIYQTPRYLVIGTGKKITLECSQTMGHDKMYWYQQDPGMELHLIHYSYGVNSTEKGDLSSESTVSRIRTEHFPLTLESARPSHTSQYLCASSELMRAEVLNEKLFFGSGTQLSVL.

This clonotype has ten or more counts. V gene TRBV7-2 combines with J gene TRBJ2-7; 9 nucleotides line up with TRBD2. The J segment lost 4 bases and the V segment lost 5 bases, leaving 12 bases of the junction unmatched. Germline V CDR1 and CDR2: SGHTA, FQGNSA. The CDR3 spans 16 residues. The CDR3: CASSPTASGAPYEQYF. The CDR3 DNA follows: TGTGCCAGCAGCCCCACAGCTAGCGGGGCCCCATACGAGCAGTACTTC. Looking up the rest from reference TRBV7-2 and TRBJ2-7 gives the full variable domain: GAGVSQSPSNKVTEKGKDVELRCDPISGHTALYWYRQSLGQGLEFLIYFQGNSAPDKSGLPSDRFSAERTGGSVSTLTIQRTQQEDSAVYLCASSPTASGAPYEQYFGPGTRLTVT.

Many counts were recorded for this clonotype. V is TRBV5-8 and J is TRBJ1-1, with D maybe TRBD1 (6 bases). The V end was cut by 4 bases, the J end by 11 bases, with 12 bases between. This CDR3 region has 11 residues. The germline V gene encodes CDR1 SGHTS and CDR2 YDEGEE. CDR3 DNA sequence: TGTGCCAGCAGCGGGGGGCTTCGTGCTTTCTTT. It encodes CASSGGLRAFF. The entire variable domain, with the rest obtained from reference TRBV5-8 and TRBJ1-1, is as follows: EAGVTQSPTHLIKTRGQQATLRCSPISGHTSVYWYQQALGLGLQFLLWYDEGEERNRGNFPPRFSGRQFPNYSSELNVNALELEDSALYLCASSGGLRAFFGQGTRLTVV.

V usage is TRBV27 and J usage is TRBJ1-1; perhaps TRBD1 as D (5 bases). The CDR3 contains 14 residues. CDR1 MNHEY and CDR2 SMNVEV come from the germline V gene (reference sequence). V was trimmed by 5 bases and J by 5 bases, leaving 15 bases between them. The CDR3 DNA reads TGTGCCAGCAGTCTCACAGGAGCGGGAACTGAAGCTTTCTTT. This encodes CASSLTGAGTEAFF.

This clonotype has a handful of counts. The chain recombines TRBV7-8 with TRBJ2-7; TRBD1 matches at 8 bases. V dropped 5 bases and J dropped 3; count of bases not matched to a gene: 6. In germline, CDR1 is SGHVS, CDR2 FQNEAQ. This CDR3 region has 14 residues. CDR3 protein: CASSLEGTGYEQYV. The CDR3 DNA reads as TGTGCCAGCAGCCTTGAGGGGACAGGCTACGAGCAGTACGTC.

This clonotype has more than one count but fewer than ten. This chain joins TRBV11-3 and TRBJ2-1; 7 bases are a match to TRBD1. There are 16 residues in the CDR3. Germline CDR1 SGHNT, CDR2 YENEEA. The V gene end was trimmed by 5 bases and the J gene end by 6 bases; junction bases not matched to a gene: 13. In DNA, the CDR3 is TGTGCCAGCAGCCCAAATATTTGGGCAGGGGGCAATGAGCAGTTCTTC. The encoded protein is CASSPNIWAGGNEQFF.

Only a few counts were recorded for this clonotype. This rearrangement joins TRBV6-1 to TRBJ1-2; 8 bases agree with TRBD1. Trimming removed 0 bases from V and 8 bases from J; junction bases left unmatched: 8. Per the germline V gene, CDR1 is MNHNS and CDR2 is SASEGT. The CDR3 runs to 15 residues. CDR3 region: CASSEARTGRGGYTF. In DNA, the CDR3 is TGTGCCAGCAGTGAAGCACGGACAGGGAGAGGGGGCTACACCTTC.

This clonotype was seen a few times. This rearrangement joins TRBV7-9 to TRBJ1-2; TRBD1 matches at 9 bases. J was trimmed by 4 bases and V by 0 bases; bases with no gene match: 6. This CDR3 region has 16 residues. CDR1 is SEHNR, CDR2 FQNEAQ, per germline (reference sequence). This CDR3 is CASSLAGQGYFYGYTF. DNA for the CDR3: TGTGCCAGCAGCTTAGCGGGACAGGGATACTTCTATGGCTACACCTTC.

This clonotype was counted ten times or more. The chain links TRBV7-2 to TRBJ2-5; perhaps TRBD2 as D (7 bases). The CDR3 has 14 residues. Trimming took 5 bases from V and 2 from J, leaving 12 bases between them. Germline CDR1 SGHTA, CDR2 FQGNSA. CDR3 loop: CASSQGRGQETQYF. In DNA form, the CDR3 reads TGTGCCAGCAGCCAGGGGCGGGGGCAAGAGACCCAGTACTTC.

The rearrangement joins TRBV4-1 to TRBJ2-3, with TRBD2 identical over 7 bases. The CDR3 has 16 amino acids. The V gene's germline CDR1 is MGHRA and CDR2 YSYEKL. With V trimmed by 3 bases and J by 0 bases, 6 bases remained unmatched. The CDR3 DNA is TGCGCCAGCAGCCATCAACTAGCGACTAGCACAGATACGCAGTATTTT. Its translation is CASSHQLATSTDTQYF.

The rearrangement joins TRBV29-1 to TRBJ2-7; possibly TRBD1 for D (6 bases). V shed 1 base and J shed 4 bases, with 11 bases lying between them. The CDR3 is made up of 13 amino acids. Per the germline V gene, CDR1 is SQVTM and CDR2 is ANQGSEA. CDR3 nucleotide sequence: TGCAGCGTTGAAGGGACAGATCCGTACGAGCAGTACTTC. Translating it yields CSVEGTDPYEQYF.

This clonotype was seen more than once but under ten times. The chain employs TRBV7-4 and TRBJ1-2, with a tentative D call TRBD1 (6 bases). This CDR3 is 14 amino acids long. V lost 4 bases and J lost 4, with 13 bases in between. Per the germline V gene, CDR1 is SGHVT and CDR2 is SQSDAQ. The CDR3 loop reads CASSSLRTAYGYTF. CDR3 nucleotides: TGTGCCAGCAGCTCATTGAGGACAGCCTATGGCTACACCTTC.

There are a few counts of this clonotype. The CDR3 protein is CASKNRGSEQFF. The CDR3 nucleotides are TGTGCCAGCAAGAATAGGGGGTCTGAGCAGTTCTTC. The rearrangement uses TRBV6-5 and TRBJ2-1; a weak D match, TRBD1 (6 bases). Germline CDR1 reads MNHEY; CDR2 reads SVGAGI. The CDR3 has 12 amino acids. Trimming removed 7 bases at V and 9 bases at J, with 13 bases between.

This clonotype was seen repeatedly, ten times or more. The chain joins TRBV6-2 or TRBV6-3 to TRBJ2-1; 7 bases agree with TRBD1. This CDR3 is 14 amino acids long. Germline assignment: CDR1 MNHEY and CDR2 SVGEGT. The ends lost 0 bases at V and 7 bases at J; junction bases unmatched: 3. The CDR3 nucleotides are TGTGCCAGCAGTTACTCGAGACAGGGAAATGAGCAGTTCTTC. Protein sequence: CASSYSRQGNEQFF.

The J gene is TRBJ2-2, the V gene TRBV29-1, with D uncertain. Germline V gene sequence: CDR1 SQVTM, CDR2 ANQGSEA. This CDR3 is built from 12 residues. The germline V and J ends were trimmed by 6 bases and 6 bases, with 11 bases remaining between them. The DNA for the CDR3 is TGCAGCGTAGTCTTGGGGTCCGGGGAGCTGTTTTTT. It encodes CSVVLGSGELFF.

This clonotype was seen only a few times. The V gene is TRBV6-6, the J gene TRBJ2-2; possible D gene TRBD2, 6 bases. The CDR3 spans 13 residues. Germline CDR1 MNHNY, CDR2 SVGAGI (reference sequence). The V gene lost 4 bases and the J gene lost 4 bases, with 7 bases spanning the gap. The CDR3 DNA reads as TGTGCCAGCAGTTCAGCGGGCACCGGGGAGCTGTTTTTT. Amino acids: CASSSAGTGELFF.

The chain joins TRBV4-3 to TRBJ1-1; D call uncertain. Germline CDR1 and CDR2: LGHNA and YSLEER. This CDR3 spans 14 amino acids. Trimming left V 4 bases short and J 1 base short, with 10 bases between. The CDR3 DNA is TGCGCCAGCAGCCCTTTTGAGGAGAACACTGAAGCTTTCTTT. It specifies CASSPFEENTEAFF.

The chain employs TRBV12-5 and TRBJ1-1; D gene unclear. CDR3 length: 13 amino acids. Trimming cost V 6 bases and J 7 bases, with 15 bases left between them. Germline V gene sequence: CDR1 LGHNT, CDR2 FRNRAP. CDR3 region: CASGSYQLSEAFF. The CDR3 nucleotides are TGTGCTAGTGGCTCATACCAACTCAGTGAAGCTTTCTTT.

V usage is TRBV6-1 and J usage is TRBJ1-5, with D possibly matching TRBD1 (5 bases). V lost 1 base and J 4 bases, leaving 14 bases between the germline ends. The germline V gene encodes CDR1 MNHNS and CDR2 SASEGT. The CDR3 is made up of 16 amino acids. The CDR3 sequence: CASSEEGREFNQPQHF. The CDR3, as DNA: TGTGCCAGCAGTGAAGAAGGCAGGGAATTTAATCAGCCCCAGCATTTT.

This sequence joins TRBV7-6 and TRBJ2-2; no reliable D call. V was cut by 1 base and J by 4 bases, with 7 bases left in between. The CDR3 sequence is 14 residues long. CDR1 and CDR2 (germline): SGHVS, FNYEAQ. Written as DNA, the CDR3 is TGTGCCAGCAGCTTAGTCTGGGGCACCGGGGAGCTGTTTTTT. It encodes CASSLVWGTGELFF.

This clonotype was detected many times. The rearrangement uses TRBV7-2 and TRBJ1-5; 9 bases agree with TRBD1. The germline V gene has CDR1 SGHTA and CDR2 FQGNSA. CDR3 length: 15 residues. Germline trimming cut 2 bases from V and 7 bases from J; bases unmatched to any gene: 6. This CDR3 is CASSLIPGQGQPQHF. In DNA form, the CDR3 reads TGTGCCAGCAGCTTAATTCCGGGACAGGGCCAGCCCCAGCATTTT.